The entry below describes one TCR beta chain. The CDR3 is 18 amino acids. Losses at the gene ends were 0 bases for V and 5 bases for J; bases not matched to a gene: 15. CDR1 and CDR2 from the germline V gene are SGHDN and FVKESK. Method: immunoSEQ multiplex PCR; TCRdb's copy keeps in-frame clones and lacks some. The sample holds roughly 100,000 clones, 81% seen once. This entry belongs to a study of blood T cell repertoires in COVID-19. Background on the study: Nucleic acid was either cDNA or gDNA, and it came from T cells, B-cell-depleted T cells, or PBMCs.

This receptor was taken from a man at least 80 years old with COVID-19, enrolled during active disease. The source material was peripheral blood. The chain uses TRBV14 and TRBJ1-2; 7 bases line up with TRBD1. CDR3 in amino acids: CASSQDWGPGQPNYGYTF. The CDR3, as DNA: TGTGCCAGCAGCCAAGATTGGGGTCCGGGACAGCCAAATTATGGCTACACCTTC.